Following are 18 T cell receptor beta chains from one sample sequenced in a study of blood T cell repertoires in COVID-19. Profiled with immunoSEQ multiplex PCR; TCRdb holds only in-frame clones, not every one. The sample has hundreds of thousands of clones; about 87% are singletons. Source material: peripheral blood. These receptors were taken from a man aged 70 or older with acute or convalescent COVID-19.

The rearrangement uses TRBV18 and TRBJ1-3; 9 nucleotides line up with TRBD1. V dropped 4 bases and J dropped 0; count of bases not matched to a gene: 4. The germline V gene encodes CDR1 KGHSH and CDR2 LQKENI. The CDR3 sequence is 16 residues long. In DNA form, the CDR3 reads TGTGCCAGCTCACGAGAGACAGGGGGCTCTGGAAACACCATATATTTT. As protein: CASSRETGGSGNTIYF.

J is TRBJ2-7 and V is TRBV2, with unresolved D. The V end was cut by 8 bases, the J end by 0 bases, with 11 bases between. This CDR3 region has 13 residues. Germline V gives CDR1 SNHLY, CDR2 FYNNEI. The CDR3 bases are TGTGCCAGCCAACAGTTTACCTCCTACGAGCAGTACTTC. As protein: CASQQFTSYEQYF.

The V and J genes are TRBV9 and TRBJ1-2; TRBD1 aligns across 9 bases. V dropped 2 bases and J dropped 8; count of bases not matched to a gene: 13. The length of the CDR3 is 16 residues. Germline-derived CDR1 and CDR2 are SGDLS and YYNGEE. CDR3 region: CASSVFGQGSMLGYTF. The CDR3 nucleotides are TGTGCCAGCAGCGTTTTCGGACAGGGGTCGATGTTGGGCTACACCTTC.

This rearrangement joins TRBV6-2 or TRBV6-3 to TRBJ2-7, with D maybe TRBD1 (5 bases). Germline assignment: CDR1 MNHEY and CDR2 SVGEGT. V was pared by 5 bases and J by 3 bases, with 14 bases between. This CDR3 is built from 14 residues. In DNA, the CDR3 is TGTGCCAGCAGTACTCAGACAGCCTTCTACGAGCAGTACTTC. Translating gives CASSTQTAFYEQYF.

This sequence joins TRBV30 and TRBJ2-3; 8 bases align to TRBD2. After removal of 2 bases from V and 5 bases from J, the junction contained 9 bases not matched to a gene. The CDR3 spans 15 residues. The germline V gene has CDR1 GTSNPN and CDR2 SVGIG (reference sequence). The CDR3 DNA follows: TGTGCCTGGAGTTTCGCGGGGGGATTCGTAGATACGCAGTATTTT. This gives the protein CAWSFAGGFVDTQYF.

The chain is built from TRBV4-3 and TRBJ2-1; TRBD1 agrees at 9 bases. The germline gives CDR1 LGHNA, CDR2 YSLEER. V trimming: 4 bases; J trimming: 3 bases; junction bases outside the gene matches: 10. The CDR3 extends over 17 amino acids. The CDR3 coding sequence is TGCGCCAGCAGCCGGGCGTATGGGACAGGGATCTACAATGAGCAGTTCTTC. As protein: CASSRAYGTGIYNEQFF.

The chain links TRBV18 to TRBJ2-7, with D possibly being TRBD1 (6 bases). V lost 4 bases and J lost 3, with 16 bases in between. The CDR3 is 15 residues long. Germline assignment: CDR1 KGHSH and CDR2 LQKENI. The CDR3 sequence: CASSQGVPAFYEQYF. In nucleotides, the CDR3 is TGTGCCAGCTCACAGGGGGTACCGGCTTTCTACGAGCAGTACTTC.

The chain uses TRBV7-2 and TRBJ1-5; possibly TRBD1 for D (5 bases). Trimming shortened V by 6 bases and J by 1 base, and 13 bases separated the two germline ends. CDR1 is SGHTA and CDR2 is FQGNSA in the germline V gene. This CDR3 region has 15 residues. The CDR3 nucleotides are TGTGCCAGCAGGCAGGGAGGAAGGAGCAATCAGCCCCAGCATTTT. It codes for CASRQGGRSNQPQHF.

The chain uses TRBV28 and TRBJ2-6; 9 nucleotides align to TRBD1. V dropped 4 bases and J dropped 0; count of bases not matched to a gene: 7. The CDR3 consists of 18 residues. Germline assignment: CDR1 MDHEN and CDR2 SYDVKM. DNA of the CDR3: TGTGCCAGCAGTTCCCCGGGACAGGGCCGCTCTGGGGCCAACGTCCTGACTTTC. This sequence encodes CASSSPGQGRSGANVLTF. The full variable domain, in which reference TRBV28 and TRBJ2-6 provide the parts outside the CDR3, is DVKVTQSSRYLVKRTGEKVFLECVQDMDHENMFWYRQDPGLGLRLIYFSYDVKMKEKGDIPEGYSVSREKKERFSLILESASTNQTSMYLCASSSPGQGRSGANVLTFGAGSRLTVL.

The J gene is TRBJ1-2, the V gene TRBV7-9; no definite D call. Trimming shortened V by 3 bases and J by 5 bases, and 7 bases separated the two germline ends. The germline V gene has CDR1 SEHNR and CDR2 FQNEAQ (reference sequence). CDR3 size: 12 residues. CDR3 loop: CASSFEAYGYTF. As DNA, the CDR3 is TGTGCCAGCAGCTTTGAAGCGTATGGCTACACCTTC.

In its sample, this clone was seen a few times. This rearrangement joins TRBV3-1 (or the pseudogene TRBV3-2) to TRBJ1-3, with TRBD1 identical over 7 bases. The length of the CDR3 is 14 residues. Trimming removed 0 bases from V and 4 bases from J; junction bases left unmatched: 0. Germline V gives CDR1 LGHDT, CDR2 YNNKEL (reference sequence). The CDR3 region is CASSQEDRGNTIYF. For the CDR3, the DNA is TGTGCCAGCAGCCAAGAGGACAGGGGAAACACCATATATTTT.

The chain links TRBV4-2 to TRBJ2-5; D is possibly TRBD1 (5 bases). The germline gives CDR1 LGHNA, CDR2 YNFKEQ. CDR3 length: 15 amino acids. Trimming removed 0 bases from V and 4 bases from J, with 12 bases in between. The CDR3 protein is CASSQELGAGETQYF. As DNA, the CDR3 is TGTGCCAGCAGCCAAGAGCTTGGGGCCGGAGAGACCCAGTACTTC.

The chain is built from TRBV6-5 and TRBJ1-1; D is possibly TRBD1 (5 bases). This CDR3 spans 11 amino acids. Germline V gene lookup returns CDR1 MNHEY and CDR2 SVGAGI. Trimming removed 6 bases at V and 4 bases at J, with 6 bases between. The chain's CDR3 is CASSRVTEAFF. The CDR3 DNA is TGTGCCAGCAGCAGGGTCACTGAAGCTTTCTTT.

J is TRBJ1-2 and V is TRBV19; 7 positions match TRBD1. V lost 7 bases and J lost 7; bases outside the gene matches: 9. CDR3 length: 13 amino acids. Germline assignment: CDR1 LNHDA and CDR2 SQIVND (reference sequence). The CDR3 DNA follows: TGTGCCAGTAACAAAGGGGGCCTTTCTGGCTACACCTTC. Its translation: CASNKGGLSGYTF.

The genes are TRBV5-1 and TRBJ2-5; a possible D gene is TRBD1 (5 bases). In germline, CDR1 is SGHRS, CDR2 YFSETQ. There are 13 residues in the CDR3. V was pared by 0 bases and J by 5 bases, with 8 bases between. Here the CDR3 DNA reads TGCGCCAGCAGCTTGGGACAGTGGGAGACCCAGTACTTC. It translates to CASSLGQWETQYF.

The chain joins TRBV28 to TRBJ1-1; TRBD1 might be the D (5 bases). Trimming removed 7 bases at V and 5 bases at J, with 14 bases between. Germline V CDR1 and CDR2: MDHEN, SYDVKM. This CDR3 spans 13 amino acids. In nucleotides, the CDR3 is TGTGCCAGCACCAACCCGGGGGGAACTGAAGCTTTCTTT. Its translation: CASTNPGGTEAFF.

The chain employs TRBV5-1 and TRBJ1-1, with D unresolved. The CDR3 is 13 amino acids. The V end lost 1 base, the J end lost 2 bases, and 6 bases lay between the germline ends. Germline-derived CDR1 and CDR2 are SGHRS and YFSETQ. The CDR3 DNA follows: TGCGCCAGCAGCTTGCGGAGAAACACTGAAGCTTTCTTT. This encodes CASSLRRNTEAFF.

This sequence joins TRBV29-1 and TRBJ1-2, with 9 bases identical to TRBD1. The V gene's germline CDR1 is SQVTM and CDR2 ANQGSEA. The V gene end was trimmed by 0 bases and the J gene end by 5 bases; junction bases not matched to a gene: 4. The CDR3 has 14 amino acids. CDR3 in amino acids: CSVEDSGTGYGYTF. In nucleotides, the CDR3 is TGCAGCGTTGAAGATAGTGGGACAGGGTATGGCTACACCTTC.